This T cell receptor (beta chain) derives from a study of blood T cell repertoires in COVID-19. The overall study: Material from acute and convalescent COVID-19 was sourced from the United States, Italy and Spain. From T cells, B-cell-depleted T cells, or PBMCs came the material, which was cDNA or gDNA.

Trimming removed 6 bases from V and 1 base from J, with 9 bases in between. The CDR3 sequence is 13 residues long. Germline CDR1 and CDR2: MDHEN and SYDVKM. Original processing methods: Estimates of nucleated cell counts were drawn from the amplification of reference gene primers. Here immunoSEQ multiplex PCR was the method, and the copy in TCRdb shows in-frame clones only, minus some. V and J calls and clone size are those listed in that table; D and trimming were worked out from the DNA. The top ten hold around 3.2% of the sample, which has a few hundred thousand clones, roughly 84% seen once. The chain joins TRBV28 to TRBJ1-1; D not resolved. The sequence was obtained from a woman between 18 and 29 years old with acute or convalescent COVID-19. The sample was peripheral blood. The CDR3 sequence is CASRRTSNTEAFF. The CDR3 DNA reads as TGTGCCAGCAGGAGAACTTCGAACACTGAAGCTTTCTTT.